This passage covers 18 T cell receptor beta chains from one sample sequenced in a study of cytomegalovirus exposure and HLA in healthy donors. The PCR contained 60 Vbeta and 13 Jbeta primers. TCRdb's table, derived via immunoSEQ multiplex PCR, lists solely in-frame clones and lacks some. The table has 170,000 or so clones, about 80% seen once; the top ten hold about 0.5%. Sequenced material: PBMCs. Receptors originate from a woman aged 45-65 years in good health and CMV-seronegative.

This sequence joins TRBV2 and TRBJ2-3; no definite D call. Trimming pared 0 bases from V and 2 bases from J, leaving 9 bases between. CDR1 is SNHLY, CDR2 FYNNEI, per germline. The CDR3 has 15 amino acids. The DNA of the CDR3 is TGTGCCAGCAGTGAAGCTAGCTGGGTCACAGATACGCAGTATTTT. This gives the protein CASSEASWVTDTQYF.

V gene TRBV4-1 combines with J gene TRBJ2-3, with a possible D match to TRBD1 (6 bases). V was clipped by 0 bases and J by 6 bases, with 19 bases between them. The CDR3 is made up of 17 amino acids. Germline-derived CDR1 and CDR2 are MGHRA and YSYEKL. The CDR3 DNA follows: TGCGCCAGCAGCCAAGATTTCGGACACCAGGGGAGCGATACGCAGTATTTT. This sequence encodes CASSQDFGHQGSDTQYF.

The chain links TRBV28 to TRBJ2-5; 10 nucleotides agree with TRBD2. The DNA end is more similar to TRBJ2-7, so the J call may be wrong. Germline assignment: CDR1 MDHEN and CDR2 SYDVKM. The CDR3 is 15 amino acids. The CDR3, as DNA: TGTGCCAGCAGTTGGGGCAGCGGGGGGGCCTACGAGCAGTACTTC. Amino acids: CASSWGSGGAYEQYF.

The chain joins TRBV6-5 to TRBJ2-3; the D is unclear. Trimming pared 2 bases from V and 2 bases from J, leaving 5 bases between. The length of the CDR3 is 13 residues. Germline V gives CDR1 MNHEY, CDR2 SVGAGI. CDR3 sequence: CASSYADTDTQYF. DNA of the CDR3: TGTGCCAGCAGTTACGCGGACACAGATACGCAGTATTTT.

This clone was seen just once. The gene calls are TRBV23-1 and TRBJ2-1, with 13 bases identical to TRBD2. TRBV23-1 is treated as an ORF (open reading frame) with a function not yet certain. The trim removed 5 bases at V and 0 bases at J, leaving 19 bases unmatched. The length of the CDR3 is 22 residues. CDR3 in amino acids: CASSSPASCGRTSGSSYNEQFF. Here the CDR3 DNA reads TGCGCCAGCAGTTCCCCGGCTTCTTGCGGGCGGACTAGCGGGAGCTCCTACAATGAGCAGTTCTTC.

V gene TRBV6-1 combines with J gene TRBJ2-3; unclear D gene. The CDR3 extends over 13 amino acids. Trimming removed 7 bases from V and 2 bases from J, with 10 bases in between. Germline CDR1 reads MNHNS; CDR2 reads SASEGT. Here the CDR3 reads CASTVLSTDTQYF. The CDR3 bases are TGTGCCAGCACAGTTCTGTCCACAGATACGCAGTATTTT.

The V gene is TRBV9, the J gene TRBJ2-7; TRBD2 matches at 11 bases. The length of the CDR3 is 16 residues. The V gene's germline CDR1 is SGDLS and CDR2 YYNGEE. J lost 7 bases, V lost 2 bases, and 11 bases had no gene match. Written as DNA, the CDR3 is TGTGCCAGCAGCGTGGGAGGACTAGCGGGCTTGGTGGAGCAGTACTTC. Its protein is CASSVGGLAGLVEQYF.

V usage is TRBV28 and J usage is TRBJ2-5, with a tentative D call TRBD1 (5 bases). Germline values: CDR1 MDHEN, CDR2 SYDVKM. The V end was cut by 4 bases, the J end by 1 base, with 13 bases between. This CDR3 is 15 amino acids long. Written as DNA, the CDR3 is TGTGCCAGCAGTTCCCCAGGGTCAATCCAAGAGACCCAGTACTTC. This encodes CASSSPGSIQETQYF.

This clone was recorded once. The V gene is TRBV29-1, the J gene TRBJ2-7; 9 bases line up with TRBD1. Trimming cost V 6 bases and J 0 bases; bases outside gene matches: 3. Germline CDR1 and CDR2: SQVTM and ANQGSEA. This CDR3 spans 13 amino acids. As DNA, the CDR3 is TGCAGCGTGGGGACAGGGAACTCCTACGAGCAGTACTTC. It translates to CSVGTGNSYEQYF.

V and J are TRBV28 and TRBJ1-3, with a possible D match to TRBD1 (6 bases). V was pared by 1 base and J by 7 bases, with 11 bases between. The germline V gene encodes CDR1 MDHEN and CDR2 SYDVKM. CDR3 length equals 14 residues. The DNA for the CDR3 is TGTGCCAGCAGTTTATCTACAGGGCAGAACACCATATATTTT. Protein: CASSLSTGQNTIYF.

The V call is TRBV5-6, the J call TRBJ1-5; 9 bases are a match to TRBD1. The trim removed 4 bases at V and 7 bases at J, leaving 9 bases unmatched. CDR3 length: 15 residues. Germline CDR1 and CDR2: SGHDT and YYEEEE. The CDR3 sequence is CASSRTGVLEQPQHF. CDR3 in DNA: TGTGCCAGCAGCCGGACAGGGGTTTTGGAACAGCCCCAGCATTTT.

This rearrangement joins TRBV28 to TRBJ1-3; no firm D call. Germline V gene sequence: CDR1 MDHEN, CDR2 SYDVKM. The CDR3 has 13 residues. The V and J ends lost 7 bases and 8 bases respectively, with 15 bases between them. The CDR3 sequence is CASTPPPEDTIYF. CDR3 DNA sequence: TGTGCCAGCACCCCTCCCCCGGAGGACACCATATATTTT.

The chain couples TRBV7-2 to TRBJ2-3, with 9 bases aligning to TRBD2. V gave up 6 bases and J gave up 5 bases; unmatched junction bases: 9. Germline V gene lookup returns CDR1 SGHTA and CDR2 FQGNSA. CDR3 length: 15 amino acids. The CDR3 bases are TGTGCCAGCAGTCGTCGGGGGACTAGCTTAGATACGCAGTATTTT. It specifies CASSRRGTSLDTQYF.

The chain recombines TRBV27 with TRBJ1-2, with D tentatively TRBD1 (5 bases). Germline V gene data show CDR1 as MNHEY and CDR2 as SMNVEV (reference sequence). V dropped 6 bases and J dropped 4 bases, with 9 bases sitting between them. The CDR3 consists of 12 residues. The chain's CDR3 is CASREGSYGYTF. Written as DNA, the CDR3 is TGTGCCAGCAGGGAGGGGTCCTATGGCTACACCTTC.

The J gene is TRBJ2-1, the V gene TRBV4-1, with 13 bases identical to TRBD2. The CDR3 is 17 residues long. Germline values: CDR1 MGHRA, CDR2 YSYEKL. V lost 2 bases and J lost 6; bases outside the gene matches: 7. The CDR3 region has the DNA TGCGCCAGCAGCCAATACTCCGGGACTAGCGGGACCAATGAGCAGTTCTTC. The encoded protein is CASSQYSGTSGTNEQFF.

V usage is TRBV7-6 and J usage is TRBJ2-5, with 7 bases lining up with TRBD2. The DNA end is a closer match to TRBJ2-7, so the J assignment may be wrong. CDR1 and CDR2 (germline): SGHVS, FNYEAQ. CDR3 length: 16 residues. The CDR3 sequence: CASSLGELAVTYEQYF. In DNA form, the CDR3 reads TGTGCCAGCAGCTTAGGGGAGCTAGCGGTAACCTACGAGCAGTACTTC.

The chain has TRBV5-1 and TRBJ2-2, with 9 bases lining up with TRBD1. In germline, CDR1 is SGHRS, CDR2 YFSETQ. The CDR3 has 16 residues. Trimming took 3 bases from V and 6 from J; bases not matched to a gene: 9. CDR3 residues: CASSSGAGQGSGELFF. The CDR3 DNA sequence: TGCGCCAGCAGCTCGGGGGCGGGACAGGGATCCGGGGAGCTGTTTTTT.

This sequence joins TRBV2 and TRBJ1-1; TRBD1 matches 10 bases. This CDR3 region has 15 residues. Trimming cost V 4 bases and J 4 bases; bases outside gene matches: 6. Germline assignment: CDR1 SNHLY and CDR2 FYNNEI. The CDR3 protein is CASSGPDRGGTEAFF. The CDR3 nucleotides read TGTGCCAGCAGTGGCCCGGACAGGGGGGGCACTGAAGCTTTCTTT.